Listed here is a single T cell receptor (beta chain). The sample originates from a study of blood T cell repertoires in COVID-19. The CDR3 is made up of 15 amino acids. Germline values: CDR1 LNHDA, CDR2 SQIVND (reference sequence). V shed 0 bases and J shed 3 bases, with 10 bases lying between them. Profiling relied on immunoSEQ multiplex PCR, and the TCRdb table lists in-frame clones only, not all of them. The sample has about 330,000 clones; around 87% are singletons. The chain is built from TRBV19 and TRBJ2-3, with D possibly matching TRBD2 (5 bases). This clonotype was sampled from a woman under 40 who had recovered from COVID-19. Sequencing was performed on PBMCs or T cells enriched from blood (not recorded which). As DNA, the CDR3 is TGTGCCAGTAGTATAGAAGTGGAGGTAACAGATACGCAGTATTTT. Amino acids: CASSIEVEVTDTQYF.